What follows are 30 T cell receptor beta chains derived from one specimen sequenced in a study of blood T cell repertoires in COVID-19. Clones were read by immunoSEQ multiplex PCR, and TCRdb kept only the in-frame ones, dropping some. The data hold under 250,000 clones, with 85% observed a single time. Specimen: PBMCs or T cells enriched from blood (not recorded which). The receptor set was obtained from a woman aged 50 to 60 with acute COVID-19.

This chain joins TRBV13 and TRBJ1-5; D not certain. The CDR3 is 16 residues long. Trimming removed 2 bases at V and 2 bases at J, with 13 bases between. Germline assignment: CDR1 PRHDT and CDR2 FYEKMQ (reference sequence). CDR3 sequence: CASSLSGEKGNQPQHF. CDR3 in DNA: TGTGCCAGCAGCTTAAGCGGGGAGAAAGGCAATCAGCCCCAGCATTTT.

The genes are TRBV9 and TRBJ1-5; 7 nucleotides agree with TRBD1. With 3 bases clipped from V and 3 bases from J, the junction kept 6 bases outside the gene matches. This CDR3 region has 15 residues. Germline CDR1 reads SGDLS; CDR2 reads YYNGEE. The CDR3 region has the DNA TGTGCCAGCAGCGCAGGGGGACAGCCCAATCAGCCCCAGCATTTT. Its protein product is CASSAGGQPNQPQHF.

This clone has more than one count but fewer than ten. The V gene is TRBV5-6, the J gene TRBJ2-5, with 10 bases aligning to TRBD2. Germline lookup yields CDR1 SGHDT and CDR2 YYEEEE. The J segment lost 5 bases and the V segment lost 4 bases, leaving 8 bases of the junction unmatched. The CDR3 is 15 residues long. The chain's CDR3 is CASSLRAGGPETQYF. In DNA, the CDR3 is TGTGCCAGCAGCCTACGAGCGGGGGGGCCGGAGACCCAGTACTTC.

In this sample, this clone turned up a few times. The chain recombines TRBV27 with TRBJ2-7; 7 bases agree with TRBD1. This CDR3 is 14 amino acids long. Germline V CDR1 and CDR2: MNHEY, SMNVEV (reference sequence). V dropped 4 bases and J dropped 0; count of bases not matched to a gene: 3. As DNA, the CDR3 is TGTGCCAGCAGTTACAGGGGTGGCTCCTACGAGCAGTACTTC. Translation gives CASSYRGGSYEQYF.

The chain uses TRBV4-3 and TRBJ2-5; the match to TRBD2 covers 10 bases. The CDR3 is made up of 16 amino acids. Unmatched junction bases numbered 7, after V lost 1 base and J lost 5 bases. CDR1 and CDR2 (germline): LGHNA, YSLEER. CDR3 protein: CASSQGSGGALETQYF. The CDR3 DNA sequence: TGCGCCAGCAGCCAAGGGAGCGGGGGGGCACTTGAGACCCAGTACTTC.

On this clone itself: This sample includes further DNA sequences coding for the same CDR3. J is TRBJ1-5 and V is TRBV2; D is ambiguous. Germline V gene lookup returns CDR1 SNHLY and CDR2 FYNNEI. The germline V and J ends were trimmed by 7 bases and 2 bases, with 6 bases remaining between them. The CDR3 consists of 12 residues. In DNA form, the CDR3 reads TGTGCCAGCACTTTAGGCAATCAGCCCCAGCATTTT. Encoded protein: CASTLGNQPQHF.

This clone was seen only once. This rearrangement joins TRBV7-2 to TRBJ1-1, with a possible D match to TRBD1 (5 bases). The germline gives CDR1 SGHTA, CDR2 FQGNSA. V was cut by 1 base and J by 6 bases, with 15 bases left in between. There are 15 residues in the CDR3. The CDR3 DNA is TGTGCCAGCAGCTTAGGTCAGGGAATTGGCGCTGAAGCTTTCTTT. Its protein product is CASSLGQGIGAEAFF.

The chain employs TRBV6-5 and TRBJ1-2; 7 bases are shared with TRBD1. Germline CDR1 is MNHEY and CDR2 is SVGAGI. This CDR3 spans 13 amino acids. The J segment lost 4 bases and the V segment lost 6 bases, leaving 5 bases of the junction unmatched. The CDR3 protein is CASRPGQTYGYTF. The CDR3 nucleotides read TGTGCCAGCAGACCGGGACAGACCTATGGCTACACCTTC.

The gene calls are TRBV9 and TRBJ2-1; TRBD1 is a possible D gene (8 bases). Germline V gene lookup returns CDR1 SGDLS and CDR2 YYNGEE. This CDR3 has 15 amino acids. V was shortened by 4 bases and J by 7 bases, with 18 bases between the two germline ends. The CDR3 nucleotides are TGTGCCAGCAGCCCCCAGGGGGCGGGGGTAAATGAGCAGTTCTTC. Translating gives CASSPQGAGVNEQFF.

The rearrangement uses TRBV7-3 and TRBJ1-5; D not resolved. Looked up from germline, CDR1 is SGHTA and CDR2 is FQGTGA. This CDR3 is 13 amino acids long. Trimming pared 10 bases from V and 3 bases from J, leaving 13 bases between. CDR3 sequence: CATSVEPNQPQHF. The CDR3 nucleotides read TGTGCCACCAGTGTGGAGCCCAATCAGCCCCAGCATTTT.

V and J are TRBV2 and TRBJ1-3; 8 nucleotides align to TRBD1. V dropped 6 bases and J dropped 4; count of bases not matched to a gene: 8. Germline values: CDR1 SNHLY, CDR2 FYNNEI. This CDR3 comprises 15 residues. This CDR3 reads CASRGTGGAGNTIYF. The CDR3 bases are TGTGCCAGCAGGGGCACAGGGGGTGCGGGAAACACCATATATTTT.

This rearrangement joins TRBV13 to TRBJ1-3; 9 positions match TRBD1. The CDR3 consists of 21 residues. Germline V gene sequence: CDR1 PRHDT, CDR2 FYEKMQ (reference sequence). V lost 4 bases to trimming and J lost 2 bases; unmatched junction nucleotides: 21. This chain's CDR3 is CASSYRLQGAFWGSTGNTIYF. DNA of the CDR3: TGTGCCAGCAGCTACCGGTTACAGGGGGCGTTTTGGGGATCTACTGGAAACACCATATATTTT.

The chain employs TRBV5-4 and TRBJ1-1; the D gene is possibly TRBD1 (6 bases). Germline loops: CDR1 SGHNT, CDR2 YYREEE (reference sequence). V lost 4 bases to trimming and J lost 1 base, with 17 bases between them. The CDR3 totals 16 residues. CDR3 in amino acids: CASSPYRAGTNTEAFF. Written as DNA, the CDR3 is TGTGCCAGCAGCCCTTACAGGGCCGGGACGAACACTGAAGCTTTCTTT.

The genes are TRBV5-1 and TRBJ2-2, with 9 bases lining up with TRBD1. CDR1 and CDR2 (germline): SGHRS, YFSETQ. CDR3 length: 15 amino acids. Trimming removed 3 bases from V and 4 bases from J; junction bases left unmatched: 4. The CDR3 protein is CASSWTGDGTGELFF. CDR3 bases: TGCGCCAGCAGCTGGACAGGGGACGGCACCGGGGAGCTGTTTTTT.

This chain joins TRBV29-1 and TRBJ2-7; TRBD1 agrees at 9 bases. The CDR3 is made up of 11 amino acids. Germline CDR1 SQVTM, CDR2 ANQGSEA. Trimming cost V 5 bases and J 7 bases; bases outside gene matches: 3. The CDR3 sequence: CSVNRGREQYF. For the CDR3, the DNA is TGCAGCGTTAACAGGGGGCGAGAGCAGTACTTC.

The chain is built from TRBV7-3 and TRBJ2-3; D is possibly TRBD2 (6 bases). The CDR3 has 15 residues. V lost 5 bases to trimming and J lost 3 bases, with 15 bases between them. Germline V lookup: CDR1 SGHTA, CDR2 FQGTGA. In DNA form, the CDR3 reads TGTGCCAGCAGCCCCGCGACGGGACTGACAGATACGCAGTATTTT. Translated: CASSPATGLTDTQYF.

This clone was seen once. The V gene is TRBV7-2, the J gene TRBJ2-3, with 8 bases that match TRBD2. The CDR3 totals 16 residues. Germline V gene sequence: CDR1 SGHTA, CDR2 FQGNSA. J gave up 8 bases and V 5 bases, and 15 bases lay outside the gene matches. CDR3 residues: CASSPEAGLGLGTQYF. In DNA, the CDR3 is TGTGCCAGCAGCCCCGAGGCGGGACTAGGGTTAGGTACGCAGTATTTT.

A few counts support this clone. The chain uses TRBV19 and TRBJ1-1; D possibly corresponds to TRBD1 (6 bases). Germline lookup yields CDR1 LNHDA and CDR2 SQIVND (reference sequence). The CDR3 is 12 amino acids. V was trimmed by 5 bases and J by 10 bases, leaving 14 bases between them. The CDR3 sequence: CASSQDRRRAFF. The CDR3 region has the DNA TGTGCCAGTAGTCAAGACAGGCGCCGAGCTTTCTTT. Combining the CDR3 with reference TRBV19 and TRBJ1-1 gives the whole variable domain DGGITQSPKYLFRKEGQNVTLSCEQNLNHDAMYWYRQDPGQGLRLIYYSQIVNDFQKGDIAEGYSVSREKKESFPLTVTSAQKNPTAFYLCASSQDRRRAFFGQGTRLTVV.

J is TRBJ1-2 and V is TRBV30; D is possibly TRBD1 (5 bases). The germline V and J ends were trimmed by 2 bases and 0 bases, with 10 bases remaining between them. The germline V gene has CDR1 GTSNPN and CDR2 SVGIG (reference sequence). This CDR3 contains 14 residues. The CDR3 DNA reads as TGTGCCTGGAGTAACGACAGAACTAACTATGGCTACACCTTC. The encoded protein is CAWSNDRTNYGYTF. The whole variable domain, filled in from reference TRBV30 and TRBJ1-2, reads SQTIHQWPATLVQPVGSPLSLECTVEGTSNPNLYWYRQAAGRGLQLLFYSVGIGQISSEVPQNLSASRPQDRQFILSSKKLLLSDSGFYLCAWSNDRTNYGYTFGSGTRLTVV.

This clone was seen a handful of times. The V call is TRBV15, the J call TRBJ2-7; 8 bases are shared with TRBD1. This CDR3 is 16 amino acids long. The J segment lost 1 base and the V segment lost 3 bases, leaving 8 bases of the junction unmatched. The germline V gene encodes CDR1 LNHNV and CDR2 YYDKDF (reference sequence). Here the CDR3 DNA reads TGTGCCACCAGCAGGGATAACAGGGGGTTTTCCTACGAGCAGTACTTC. It codes for CATSRDNRGFSYEQYF.

The chain carries TRBV9 and TRBJ2-1; D gene ambiguous. V shed 3 bases and J shed 6 bases, with 10 bases lying between them. Per the germline V gene, CDR1 is SGDLS and CDR2 is YYNGEE. The CDR3 covers 13 residues. The chain's CDR3 is CASSALYINEQFF. CDR3 coding DNA: TGTGCCAGCAGCGCCCTATATATCAATGAGCAGTTCTTC.

This chain joins TRBV30 and TRBJ1-5; D is unclear. Per the germline V gene, CDR1 is GTSNPN and CDR2 is SVGIG (reference sequence). The CDR3 length is 15 residues. Trimming cost V 0 bases and J 7 bases, with 16 bases left between them. CDR3 DNA sequence: TGTGCCTGGAGTGTAAGCGCCTCACCTTCCCAGCCCCAGCATTTT. Translation: CAWSVSASPSQPQHF.

This chain connects TRBV6-6 to TRBJ1-4; D is uncertain. Germline V gene sequence: CDR1 MNHNY, CDR2 SVGAGI (reference sequence). This CDR3 spans 14 amino acids. V shed 0 bases and J shed 7 bases, with 9 bases lying between them. The CDR3 region is CASSYSGGSEKLFF. For the CDR3, the DNA is TGTGCCAGCAGTTACTCGGGCGGGAGTGAAAAACTGTTTTTT.

V usage is TRBV2 and J usage is TRBJ1-1; D not certain. V was pared by 7 bases and J by 0 bases, with 9 bases between. The CDR3 spans 13 residues. CDR1 is SNHLY and CDR2 is FYNNEI in the germline V gene. The CDR3 bases are TGTGCCAGCACCCAGGCTATGAACACTGAAGCTTTCTTT. Encoded protein: CASTQAMNTEAFF.

The chain joins TRBV14 to TRBJ1-1; weak D call: TRBD1 (5 bases). Trimming cost V 5 bases and J 4 bases, with 11 bases left between them. The germline CDR1 and CDR2 sequences are SGHDN and FVKESK. The CDR3 extends over 13 amino acids. The CDR3 is CASSLWGGTEAFF. CDR3 DNA sequence: TGTGCCAGCAGCTTGTGGGGGGGCACTGAAGCTTTCTTT. The full variable domain, completed using reference TRBV14 and TRBJ1-1, is EAGVTQFPSHSVIEKGQTVTLRCDPISGHDNLYWYRRVMGKEIKFLLHFVKESKQDESGMPNNRFLAERTGGTYSTLKVQPAELEDSGVYFCASSLWGGTEAFFGQGTRLTVV.

This sequence joins TRBV6-2 or TRBV6-3 and TRBJ1-2; TRBD1 is a possible D gene (6 bases). Per germline, CDR1 MNHEY and CDR2 SVGEGT. This CDR3 contains 14 residues. V was cut by 2 bases and J by 2 bases, with 9 bases left in between. The CDR3, as DNA: TGTGCCAGCAGTTACAGGACAGCAAACTATGGCTACACCTTC. Protein: CASSYRTANYGYTF.

The chain carries TRBV7-8 and TRBJ1-2, with D possibly being TRBD1 (5 bases). V was shortened by 1 base and J by 7 bases, with 13 bases between the two germline ends. The CDR3 covers 14 residues. The V gene's germline CDR1 is SGHVS and CDR2 FQNEAQ. CDR3 nucleotide sequence: TGTGCCAGCAGCTTAGACGGCAGGGTACGTGGCTACACCTTC. Translation gives CASSLDGRVRGYTF. Combining the CDR3 with reference TRBV7-8 and TRBJ1-2 gives the whole variable domain GAGVSQSPRYKVAKRGQDVALRCDPISGHVSLFWYQQALGQGPEFLTYFQNEAQLDKSGLPSDRFFAERPEGSVSTLKIQRTQQEDSAVYLCASSLDGRVRGYTFGSGTRLTVV.

This clone showed up many times. The CDR3 DNA sequence: TGTGCCAGCAGGACGAAGGAGGGATCCACTGAAGCTTTCTTT. Encoded protein: CASRTKEGSTEAFF. The chain joins TRBV5-4 to TRBJ1-1; D uncertain. The V end was cut by 5 bases, the J end by 4 bases, with 15 bases between. Germline CDR1 and CDR2: SGHNT and YYREEE (reference sequence). This CDR3 region has 14 residues.

This rearrangement joins TRBV3-1 (or the pseudogene TRBV3-2) to TRBJ2-1; 7 bases are a match to TRBD2. With V trimmed by 3 bases and J by 2 bases, 1 base remained unmatched. Looked up from germline, CDR1 is LGHDT and CDR2 is YNNKEL (reference sequence). The CDR3 contains 14 residues. CDR3 loop: CASSQRGTYNEQFF. The CDR3 DNA reads TGTGCCAGCAGCCAGCGGGGGACCTACAATGAGCAGTTCTTC.

The chain couples TRBV27 to TRBJ2-5; D is perhaps TRBD2 (5 bases). Germline-derived CDR1 and CDR2 are MNHEY and SMNVEV (reference sequence). The CDR3 length is 14 residues. V was trimmed by 5 bases and J by 2 bases, leaving 12 bases between them. CDR3 region: CASSPRDQQETQYF. The DNA for the CDR3 is TGTGCCAGCAGTCCCCGGGATCAGCAAGAGACCCAGTACTTC.